This TCR beta chain was recorded in a study of T cell repertoires in cytomegalovirus infection. Study summary: It can be stated that public TCR beta signatures indicated CMV infection as well as a matching HLA type. Study-wide results and limits: What dominated the ex vivo response were HLA-C-restricted CMV-specific TCR beta clonotypes.

Germline V gene lookup returns CDR1 SGDLS and CDR2 YYNGEE. The CDR3 is made up of 15 amino acids. Trimming left V 7 bases short and J 0 bases short, with 11 bases between. Regarding this clonotype: The antigen remains unidentified.

TCRdb reprocessed the reads with MiXCR, giving one entry per CDR3 protein. Of roughly 230,000 distinct CDR3 sequences listed, around 12% are singletons. Sequencing was carried out using PBMCs. The chain joins TRBV9 to TRBJ2-6, with D perhaps matching TRBD2 (6 bases). The TCR sequence derives from a human donor in good health (CMV status not recorded). Some clones in this sample may be carry-over from other donors' samples. The CDR3 DNA is TGTGCCAGCGAGGGGAGGTACTCTGGGGCCAACGTCCTGACTTTC. This sequence encodes CASEGRYSGANVLTF.